This T cell receptor (beta chain) is from a study of cytotoxic CD8 clonotypes in ibrutinib-treated CLL (dated by TCRdb to the early 2020s). Looking at the study overall: The cohort included some 14 treatment-naive and some twelve relapsed/refractory patients; some 18 were IGHV unmutated. An average of about 260,000 productive templates and 94,082 productive rearrangements was obtained per sample. Response samples were obtained after a median of 12 months of treatment, with a range of roughly 6 to 40 months. Cryopreserved peripheral blood mononuclear cells were collected at three points: before therapy, at response, and at either sustained remission or disease progression. Longitudinal samples were obtainable from about 30% of the 86 participants in the trial. Responses were partial in 24 patients and complete in 2; after median around 65 months follow-up, around 15 stayed in remission and 12 progressed. Patients were still on ibrutinib when every remission and progressive disease sample was collected.

What the authors observed across the whole study: Sampling times were not matched between patients in sustained remission and patients whose disease was progressing, and lymph node repertoires were not examined. At ibrutinib response clonality went up, during sustained remission it held steady, and at progression it dropped back toward baseline. Baseline clonality exceeded that of age-matched healthy donors and correlated strongly with circulating CD8+ T-cell counts. Public clonotypes were rare and either shrank or stayed stable during treatment, and the rise in clonality at ibrutinib response reflected expansion of private clonotypes.

In the case of this clone: Its target antigen remains unknown. Within one base of it there is no much larger clone, and no base qualities were kept.

A MiSeq instrument was used for deep resolution sequencing, which targeted depths ranging from 1 in 1 million up to 1 in 200,000 T cells, with coverage averaging 10x for each clonotype. TCR beta libraries were generated with the immunoSEQ hsTCRB Kit. Regarding the original processing steps: Data were analyzed with ImmunoSEQ Data Assistant and ImmunoSEQ Analyzer, with V, D and J genes assigned per IMGT definitions. Clonality, with values ranging from 0 to 1, was calculated as one minus the normalized Shannon entropy of productive rearrangement frequencies. Only overrepresented clonotypes making up at least 0.05% of the repertoire of each patient were included in the public clonotype analysis. Repertoires from more than ten age-matched healthy donors in immuneACCESS were used as clonality controls. Here the immuneACCESS table is served through TCRdb, limited to in-frame sequences with V and J called. Missing clones are a known gap in these copies; in checked studies unresolved V genes cover under half, and the rest lacks a known reason. D and trimming were read from the DNA, whereas the V and J calls and clone size are those reported in that table. In all, the sample holds some 50,000 clones, and about 57% of those were seen once. The leading ten clones occupy 25% to 35% of the sample.

Reading the label with the study, this specimen's time point is: 24 months on ibrutinib. For TCR beta library preparation, roughly 2 micrograms of genomic DNA were extracted from the cryopreserved PBMCs. High-throughput TCR beta sequencing was performed on longitudinal blood samples from CLL patients receiving ibrutinib monotherapy. The patients took part in an open-label, single-center phase 2 trial of ibrutinib monotherapy. Trimming costs V 4 bases and J 0 bases, and their ends lie 16 bases apart. Taken from the germline V gene, the CDR1 and CDR2 loops are MNHGY and SVAAGI. The CDR3 measures 16 amino acids from cysteine to phenylalanine. Only the CDR3 region is kept as DNA, spanning 48 bases read in frame from base 1.

The receptor was derived from a human donor with chronic lymphocytic leukemia. The material was PBMCs, obtained after 24 months of ibrutinib treatment. The chain is made from TRBV6-9 and TRBJ2-7; 5 matching bases give a weak D call of TRBD1. The DNA reads TGTGCCAGCAGTTTTCTCTCAGGGTCTCTCTCCTACGAGCAGTACTTC. Its translation reads: CASSFLSGSLSYEQYF.